Listed below are T cell receptor beta chains from one sample, sequenced in a study of shared clonotypes between healthy human individuals. Produced via immunoSEQ multiplex PCR; TCRdb's table is partial and in-frame only. The sample contains 550,000 to 850,000 clones, 72% of which appear only once. The sequenced material came from memory CD4+ T cells sorted from blood. The receptors shown here come from a woman aged 25 to 39 in good health. CDR3s include the opening cysteine and the closing phenylalanine or tryptophan. A D gene is named only where the DNA matches it firmly. Clone size appears in some rows only: once, few, many, or a class for an expanded clone.

length	V	J	D	size	CDR3	DNA
15	TRBV6-4	TRBJ1-1	TRBD1	-	CASSDSTGGNTEAFF	TGTGCCAGCAGTGACTCGACAGGGGGCAACACTGAAGCTTTCTTT
14	TRBV5-5	TRBJ2-7	-	-	CASSLEAVSYEQYF	TGTGCCAGCAGCTTGGAGGCAGTCTCCTACGAGCAGTACTTC
15	TRBV5-4	TRBJ2-3	TRBD2	few	CASSVGLAGTDTQYF	TGTGCCAGCAGCGTTGGACTAGCGGGCACAGATACGCAGTATTTT
18	TRBV5-5	TRBJ1-2	-	-	CASSLGRGKTTMAYGYTF	TGTGCCAGCAGCTTGGGACGGGGTAAAACAACAATGGCTTATGGCTACACCTTC
14	TRBV27	TRBJ2-1	TRBD2	many	CASSALGLSNEQFF	TGTGCCAGCAGTGCCCTGGGACTAAGTAATGAGCAGTTCTTC
12	TRBV11-2	TRBJ2-7	-	-	CASSFTQYEQYF	TGTGCCAGCAGCTTTACACAGTACGAGCAGTACTTC
15	TRBV4-1	TRBJ2-7	-	-	CASSQESVGSYEQYF	TGCGCCAGCAGCCAAGAATCGGTCGGGTCCTACGAGCAGTACTTC
14	TRBV5-1	TRBJ1-1	-	-	CASSSTGPNTEAFF	TGCGCCAGCAGCTCGACGGGTCCGAACACTGAAGCTTTCTTT
13	TRBV15	TRBJ2-7	-	-	CATSRGWGYEQYF	TGTGCCACCAGCAGAGGGTGGGGGTACGAGCAGTACTTC
15	TRBV5-1	TRBJ1-1	-	-	CASSRNVGMNTEAFF	TGCGCCAGCAGCAGGAATGTGGGTATGAACACTGAAGCTTTCTTT
16	TRBV6-1	TRBJ2-7	-	-	CASSAGRTSISYEQYF	TGTGCCAGCAGTGCCGGCAGGACTTCAATCTCCTACGAGCAGTACTTC
16	TRBV29-1	TRBJ2-1	TRBD2	few	CSVELERGSSYNEQFF	TGCAGCGTTGAACTCGAGCGGGGTAGCTCCTACAATGAGCAGTTCTTC
15	TRBV27	TRBJ2-3	-	-	CASGRSLRGTDTQYF	TGTGCCAGCGGCAGGTCCCTTCGGGGCACAGATACGCAGTATTTT
13	TRBV6-5	TRBJ1-2	-	-	CASSVGPAYGYTF	TGTGCCAGCAGTGTAGGGCCCGCCTATGGCTACACCTTC
13	TRBV19	TRBJ2-5	-	-	CASSERDGETQYF	TGTGCCAGTAGTGAACGGGATGGAGAGACCCAGTACTTC
15	TRBV28	TRBJ1-1	TRBD1	-	CASSLTGTVNTEAFF	TGTGCCAGCAGTTTAACCGGGACAGTGAACACTGAAGCTTTCTTT
13	TRBV4-1	TRBJ1-4	-	-	CASRPDRNEKLFF	TGCGCCAGCAGGCCAGACAGGAATGAAAAACTGTTTTTT
14	TRBV4-1	TRBJ2-4	-	-	CASSPGVAKNIQYF	TGCGCCAGCAGCCCCGGGGTAGCCAAAAACATTCAGTACTTC
13	TRBV19	TRBJ2-5	TRBD2	-	CASSGTSVETQYF	TGTGCCAGTAGTGGCACTAGCGTGGAGACCCAGTACTTC